The sequence of this T cell receptor (beta chain) was determined in a study of monozygotic twins with inflammatory bowel disease (dated by TCRdb to about 2019). Notes on the research overall: The complete study included around 30 monozygotic twin pairs: 19 IBD-discordant Danish pairs and nine German pairs, of which four were IBD-concordant and five were IBD-discordant. The search for disease-associated traits relied mainly on comparing IBD patients with their genetically identical healthy co-twins within discordant pairs. Each individual had, on average, about 151 000 unique TCRalpha sequences and 181 000 unique TCRbeta sequences available for analysis. The study at large found these results: Background noise and inter-individual variability may have been introduced into the repertoires by the differing immunosuppressive treatments among patients. Distinction between different T cell subtypes could not be achieved in the analysis. Fewer clonotypes were shared with other individuals by IBD patients than by healthy twins, most markedly in patients showing signs of disease activity. The results gave no support for a single strong signal or clonotype linked to IBD. TCRbeta repertoire diversity, by inverse Simpson index, was decreased in IBD patients compared with their healthy co-twins. Concordant and discordant twins showed no difference in repertoire similarity, possibly because of limited statistical power.

Concerning this clonotype: Its antigen remains undetermined.

Libraries came from 5' RACE. The input for every TCR library was approximately 3,500 ng of total RNA. For each sample, cDNA synthesis was carried out in eight separate reactions using SMARTScribe reverse transcriptase. During cDNA synthesis, template switching introduced unique molecular identifiers that contained a 6-nucleotide sample barcode. TCRalpha and TCRbeta cDNA was amplified in two nested PCRs of roughly 16 and 10 cycles, and bead purification was carried out after each PCR. Before amplification, cDNA was treated with uracil DNA-glycosylase and purified using the QIAquick PCR purification kit. The second PCR added Illumina TruSeq-compatible adapters along with sample-specific barcodes. Library quality and concentration were checked on TapeStation and Qubit, and libraries were pooled at around 4.7 ng each. Sequencing of the pooled libraries was done on an Illumina HiSeq2500 single-index Rapid Run using custom sequencing primers and 2 x 100 bp reads. Processing in the source paper ran as follows. MiGEC version 1.2.6 was used for UMI-based consensus assembly to correct PCR and sequencing errors. MiXCR version 2.1.1 was used to carry out V(D)J alignment, clonotype assembly and CDR3 extraction. To normalise gene usage, clonotype sharing and MAIT/NKT TCR abundance, the analysis used the top 1000, 10 000 and 20 000 clonotypes per sample. After downsampling to 27 000 UMIs, diversity was calculated as the inverse Simpson index using the vegan R package. Paired Mann-Whitney U tests were applied to discordant twin pairs, and Benjamini-Hochberg correction was used for multiple testing. Through TCRdb reprocessing, the reads give one entry per CDR3 protein sequence; DNA is omitted. The authors' filters were not applied to this entry. The sample's records list 440,000 or so distinct CDR3 sequences. In total, the top ten clones hold 2% to 3% of the sample.

A roughly 2.6 ml peripheral blood sample was drawn into PAXgene tubes per donor and stored at -80°C. Without T cell sorting, total RNA was isolated from whole blood using the PAXgene blood miRNA kit on an automated QIAcube. Deep TCRalpha and TCRbeta repertoire profiling with unique molecular barcoding was performed on peripheral blood of monozygotic twin pairs concordant or discordant for inflammatory bowel disease. Smoking habits were recorded for all twin pairs, with individuals classified as current, former or never smokers. CDR1 SGHTA and CDR2 FQGNSA were looked up in the germline V gene. The CDR3 goes from the cysteine to the phenylalanine over 12 residues. No DNA accompanies this entry.

This TCR was sampled from a human donor with ulcerative colitis or Crohn's disease, or a healthy co-twin of an affected twin (not recorded which). Sequencing was performed on blood. The sequence links TRBV7-2 to TRBJ1-2; the TCRdb D gene call, TRBD1, has no DNA to confirm it. For the CDR3, the sequence is CASSPGAYGYTF.